This T cell receptor (beta chain) appears in the sequencing data of a study of regulatory and conventional T cells in breast cancer (dated by TCRdb to the mid-2010s). The trim is 8 bases for V and 8 bases for J, with a gap of 22 bases between the germline ends. Spanning cysteine to phenylalanine, the CDR3 consists of 15 amino acids. Only the CDR3 region is kept as DNA, spanning 45 bases read in frame from base 1. Receptors were amplified or captured by PCR. TCRdb records 454 GS FLX Titanium as the sequencer. The public reads were run again by TCRdb, first through fastp at Q25 and then through MiXCR, and only productive beta chains were kept. When rows share a CDR3 protein, they turn into one entry using the most common DNA and genes. In all, the sample holds 1,500 or so distinct CDR3 sequences, and approximately 61% of those were seen once. The ten largest make up around 5.5% of the sample. As to this clonotype: Its antigen is still unknown. No much larger clone exists at a distance of one base, and base qualities are not known.

The rearranged chain carries TRBV12-3 or TRBV12-4 and TRBJ2-1; the D gene assignment is ambiguous. The TCR was taken from a female donor in good health. Sequenced sample: regulatory T cells from blood. The CDR3 protein sequence reads: CASSRGLSSFDEQFF. The sequenced DNA: TGTGCCAGCTCTCGTGGGCTCAGTTCCTTCGATGAGCAGTTCTTC.